These 28 T cell receptor beta chains came from one sample sequenced in a study of blood T cell repertoires in COVID-19. Some clones are missing from TCRdb's copy, which holds only in-frame ones; the method was immunoSEQ multiplex PCR. Of some 70,000 clones in the sample, roughly 86% are singletons; the top ten hold roughly 0.83%. The sample taken for sequencing was peripheral blood. These receptors were collected from a woman between 70 and 85 years old with acute or convalescent COVID-19.

The chain couples TRBV10-3 to TRBJ1-4; 9 bases align to TRBD1. CDR3 length: 14 residues. Trimming removed 6 bases from V and 4 bases from J; junction bases left unmatched: 3. Germline CDR1 and CDR2: ENHRY and SYGVKD. The CDR3 protein is CAIRSGQGNEKLFF. The CDR3 DNA reads TGTGCCATCAGATCGGGACAGGGTAATGAAAAACTGTTTTTT.

The rearrangement uses TRBV7-2 and TRBJ2-7, with D maybe TRBD1 (6 bases). The germline V and J ends were trimmed by 1 base and 6 bases, with 10 bases remaining between them. The CDR3 covers 13 residues. Germline CDR1 reads SGHTA; CDR2 reads FQGNSA. The CDR3 here is CASSLVGTTEQYF. As DNA, the CDR3 is TGTGCCAGCAGCTTAGTCGGGACAACCGAGCAGTACTTC.

The V gene is TRBV12-3 or TRBV12-4, the J gene TRBJ2-1; possibly TRBD2 for D (5 bases). V was trimmed by 8 bases and J by 4 bases, leaving 6 bases between them. CDR3 length equals 11 residues. The CDR3 is CASGLYNEQFF. CDR3 DNA: TGTGCCAGCGGACTTTACAATGAGCAGTTCTTC.

The rearrangement uses TRBV7-9 and TRBJ2-1, with TRBD2 matching 12 bases. With 6 bases clipped from V and 9 bases from J, the junction kept 9 bases outside the gene matches. This CDR3 has 15 residues. Germline V gene lookup returns CDR1 SEHNR and CDR2 FQNEAQ (reference sequence). CDR3 nucleotide sequence: TGTGCCAGCAGACGACTAGCGGGAGTATCGGGTGAGCAGTTCTTC. Protein: CASRRLAGVSGEQFF.

The rearrangement joins TRBV12-3 or TRBV12-4 to TRBJ1-1, with 7 nucleotides matching TRBD1. This CDR3 region has 13 residues. The trim removed 7 bases at V and 4 bases at J, leaving 6 bases unmatched. The CDR3 spells CASTLDRSTEAFF. As DNA, the CDR3 is TGTGCCAGCACCCTGGACAGGAGCACTGAAGCTTTCTTT.

This rearrangement joins TRBV18 to TRBJ1-1, with D unclear. Germline assignment: CDR1 KGHSH and CDR2 LQKENI. There are 15 residues in the CDR3. Trimming shortened V by 6 bases and J by 0 bases, and 14 bases separated the two germline ends. Written as DNA, the CDR3 is TGTGCCAGCTCCCAAGGTGGAGACCTGAACACTGAAGCTTTCTTT. Protein: CASSQGGDLNTEAFF. Using reference TRBV18 and TRBJ1-1 for the parts outside the CDR3, the full variable domain is NAGVMQNPRHLVRRRGQEARLRCSPMKGHSHVYWYRQLPEEGLKFMVYLQKENIIDESGMPKERFSAEFPKEGPSILRIQQVVRGDSAAYFCASSQGGDLNTEAFFGQGTRLTVV.

The chain couples TRBV7-8 to TRBJ1-5; no definite D call. Germline assignment: CDR1 SGHVS and CDR2 FQNEAQ. Trimming shortened V by 0 bases and J by 3 bases, and 12 bases separated the two germline ends. This CDR3 is 16 amino acids long. The CDR3 coding sequence is TGTGCCAGCAGCTTAGCCCCGGGGTCCCACAATCAGCCCCAGCATTTT. It yields the protein CASSLAPGSHNQPQHF.

This clone has only one observation. The chain joins TRBV10-3 to TRBJ2-5; 7 bases align to TRBD1. Looked up from germline, CDR1 is ENHRY and CDR2 is SYGVKD. After removal of 6 bases from V and 5 bases from J, the junction contained 6 bases not matched to a gene. CDR3 length: 13 residues. Here the CDR3 DNA reads TGTGCCATCAGCAAAGACAGGGACGAGACCCAGTACTTC. Its protein is CAISKDRDETQYF.

The chain employs TRBV5-1 and TRBJ2-1; 10 bases match TRBD1. The CDR3 has 16 amino acids. The germline CDR1 and CDR2 sequences are SGHRS and YFSETQ. V lost 4 bases, J lost 2 bases, and 6 bases stayed unmatched. The CDR3 nucleotides read TGCGCCAGCAGCCCCGGGACAGGGGCAACCTACAATGAGCAGTTCTTC. Translation: CASSPGTGATYNEQFF.

The chain carries TRBV10-3 and TRBJ2-1, with 7 bases fitting TRBD2. Germline loops: CDR1 ENHRY, CDR2 SYGVKD. V shed 3 bases, J shed 0 bases, and the junction held 5 bases outside the gene matches. CDR3 length: 16 amino acids. DNA for the CDR3: TGTGCCATCAGTGACTTGGGACTATCCTCCTACAATGAGCAGTTCTTC. Translated: CAISDLGLSSYNEQFF.

The chain is built from TRBV19 and TRBJ2-5; D not resolved. With 4 bases removed from V and 5 bases from J, the gap between germline ends came to 20 bases. CDR1 LNHDA and CDR2 SQIVND come from the germline V gene (reference sequence). The CDR3 spans 16 residues. CDR3 residues: CASSNRAGNLLETQYF. The CDR3 DNA is TGTGCCAGTAGTAACCGTGCCGGTAACCTGCTTGAGACCCAGTACTTC. Looking up the rest from reference TRBV19 and TRBJ2-5 gives the full variable domain: DGGITQSPKYLFRKEGQNVTLSCEQNLNHDAMYWYRQDPGQGLRLIYYSQIVNDFQKGDIAEGYSVSREKKESFPLTVTSAQKNPTAFYLCASSNRAGNLLETQYFGPGTRLLVL.

The chain links TRBV5-1 to TRBJ1-1; TRBD1 aligns across 7 bases. CDR3 size: 16 residues. J was trimmed by 0 bases and V by 1 base; bases with no gene match: 6. The germline gives CDR1 SGHRS, CDR2 YFSETQ. In DNA, the CDR3 is TGCGCCAGCAGCTTGCTAACAGGGGACATGAACACTGAAGCTTTCTTT. It encodes CASSLLTGDMNTEAFF.

In its sample, this clone was seen a few times. The chain recombines TRBV3-1 (or the pseudogene TRBV3-2) with TRBJ1-2; perhaps TRBD1 as D (6 bases). The CDR3 runs to 11 residues. Germline V gene sequence: CDR1 LGHDT, CDR2 YNNKEL (reference sequence). V lost 4 bases to trimming and J lost 12 bases, with 12 bases between them. CDR3 region: CASSRGQDNTF. CDR3 sequence (DNA): TGTGCCAGCAGCCGGGGGCAGGACAACACCTTC.

This chain uses TRBV5-6 with TRBJ1-1, with D possibly TRBD1 on 5 matching bases. There are 14 residues in the CDR3. V dropped 7 bases and J dropped 1 base, with 14 bases sitting between them. CDR1 and CDR2 from the germline V gene are SGHDT and YYEEEE. This chain's CDR3 is CASAGLGGNTEAFF. CDR3 nucleotide sequence: TGTGCCAGCGCAGGGTTGGGAGGGAACACTGAAGCTTTCTTT. Supplemented by reference TRBV5-6 and TRBJ1-1, the full variable domain reads DAGVTQSPTHLIKTRGQQVTLRCSPKSGHDTVSWYQQALGQGPQFIFQYYEEEERQRGNFPDRFSGHQFPNYSSELNVNALLLGDSALYLCASAGLGGNTEAFFGQGTRLTVV.

The sample holds one count of this clone. The chain joins TRBV6-6 to TRBJ2-7; 9 positions agree with TRBD1. Losses at the gene ends were 5 bases for V and 2 bases for J; bases not matched to a gene: 4. CDR1 is MNHNY and CDR2 is SVGAGI in the germline V gene (reference sequence). The CDR3 is made up of 14 amino acids. The CDR3 DNA sequence: TGTGCCAGCAGTACCGGACAGGGGACCTACGAGCAGTACTTC. It specifies CASSTGQGTYEQYF.

The chain has TRBV19 and TRBJ2-5; D gene uncertain. V lost 1 base to trimming and J lost 2 bases, with 11 bases between them. Germline V gives CDR1 LNHDA, CDR2 SQIVND (reference sequence). This CDR3 spans 15 amino acids. The DNA of the CDR3 is TGTGCCAGTAGTATAGTGGCACAGATTCAAGAGACCCAGTACTTC. Amino acid sequence: CASSIVAQIQETQYF.

The V gene is TRBV2, the J gene TRBJ2-1; D is perhaps TRBD2 (6 bases). This CDR3 comprises 15 residues. Trimming removed 8 bases from V and 0 bases from J, with 14 bases in between. The germline V gene has CDR1 SNHLY and CDR2 FYNNEI. CDR3 sequence (DNA): TGTGCCAGCTTACTAGCTCCTAGCTCCTACAATGAGCAGTTCTTC. Translating it yields CASLLAPSSYNEQFF.

V gene TRBV3-1 (or the pseudogene TRBV3-2) combines with J gene TRBJ1-1; a weak D match, TRBD1 (6 bases). The V end lost 1 base, the J end lost 7 bases, and 10 bases lay between the germline ends. The CDR3 runs to 13 residues. Germline CDR1 is LGHDT and CDR2 is YNNKEL (reference sequence). The CDR3 nucleotides are TGTGCCAGCAGCCAAGGGGGACAAATTGAAGCTTTCTTT. It codes for CASSQGGQIEAFF.

This sequence joins TRBV29-1 and TRBJ2-6; 8 bases agree with TRBD1. Germline V CDR1 and CDR2: SQVTM, ANQGSEA. Trimming took 5 bases from V and 1 from J; bases not matched to a gene: 10. This CDR3 region has 17 residues. CDR3 DNA sequence: TGCAGCGTTCAGGACAGGGAGAGTGGTTCTGGGGCCAACGTCCTGACTTTC. Encoded protein: CSVQDRESGSGANVLTF.

CDR3 residues: CASSKGHMETQYF. In nucleotides, the CDR3 is TGTGCCAGCAGCAAAGGACATATGGAGACCCAGTACTTC. This chain uses TRBV7-3 with TRBJ2-5; TRBD1 might be the D (5 bases). The ends were cut back, 5 bases at V and 5 bases at J, with 12 bases in the middle. CDR3 size: 13 residues. Germline V CDR1 and CDR2: SGHTA, FQGTGA.

V and J are TRBV11-2 and TRBJ2-7; TRBD1 agrees at 8 bases. The germline V gene encodes CDR1 SGHAT and CDR2 FQNNGV. The CDR3 runs 14 residues. With V trimmed by 6 bases and J by 2 bases, 6 bases remained unmatched. The CDR3 coding sequence is TGTGCCAGCAGATGGGACAGGCGGACCTACGAGCAGTACTTC. It is translated as CASRWDRRTYEQYF.

Only one count was recorded for this clone. The V and J genes are TRBV6-4 and TRBJ2-2, with D possibly matching TRBD2 (5 bases). Germline V gene lookup returns CDR1 MRHNA and CDR2 SNTAGT. V was trimmed by 9 bases and J by 2 bases, leaving 19 bases between them. The CDR3 contains 16 residues. CDR3 sequence: CARVDLPGFNTGELFF. CDR3 bases: TGTGCCAGAGTGGACCTACCGGGGTTCAACACCGGGGAGCTGTTTTTT.

This chain joins TRBV19 and TRBJ1-5; possibly TRBD1 for D (5 bases). This CDR3 comprises 24 residues. Trimming left V 4 bases short and J 0 bases short, with 37 bases between. Germline lookup yields CDR1 LNHDA and CDR2 SQIVND (reference sequence). Here the CDR3 DNA reads TGTGCCAGTAGTAGGGTCGAGTTGGCCACCCACAGGACGCAGGCCGGCGGTAGCAATCAGCCCCAGCATTTT. Translating gives CASSRVELATHRTQAGGSNQPQHF. The full variable domain, completed using reference TRBV19 and TRBJ1-5, is DGGITQSPKYLFRKEGQNVTLSCEQNLNHDAMYWYRQDPGQGLRLIYYSQIVNDFQKGDIAEGYSVSREKKESFPLTVTSAQKNPTAFYLCASSRVELATHRTQAGGSNQPQHFGDGTRLSIL.

This sequence joins TRBV5-1 and TRBJ2-5; TRBD1 matches 9 bases. The CDR3 length is 13 residues. The V segment lost 10 bases and the J segment 7 bases; nucleotides outside the gene matches: 11. Germline lookup yields CDR1 SGHRS and CDR2 YFSETQ. The CDR3 nucleotides are TGCGCCCGCGCATCGACAGGGGGGGGGACCCAGTACTTC. It encodes CARASTGGGTQYF.

This clone was counted between two and nine times. The chain combines TRBV6-2 or TRBV6-3 with TRBJ1-6; 9 nucleotides align to TRBD1. Germline V CDR1 and CDR2: MNHEY, SVGEGT. With 5 bases clipped from V and 7 bases from J, the junction kept 12 bases outside the gene matches. The CDR3 loop spans 17 amino acids. CDR3 in DNA: TGTGCCAGCAGTATGCTCCTACCGGGACAGGGCAATTCACCCCTCCACTTT. Protein sequence: CASSMLLPGQGNSPLHF.

The V and J genes are TRBV6-5 and TRBJ1-1; tentatively, D is TRBD1 (5 bases). This CDR3 is built from 15 residues. CDR1 is MNHEY and CDR2 is SVGAGI in the germline V gene. V was trimmed by 4 bases and J by 0 bases, leaving 12 bases between them. The CDR3 DNA reads as TGTGCCAGCAGTTTACGACAGCCTGTGAACACTGAAGCTTTCTTT. Translated, it gives CASSLRQPVNTEAFF.

This rearrangement joins TRBV7-2 to TRBJ2-7; D remains ambiguous. V was clipped by 0 bases and J by 5 bases, with 14 bases between them. There are 15 residues in the CDR3. Germline CDR1 SGHTA, CDR2 FQGNSA. CDR3 protein: CASSLAPRLRDEQYF. The CDR3, as DNA: TGTGCCAGCAGCTTAGCGCCTAGATTAAGAGACGAGCAGTACTTC.

This rearrangement joins TRBV6-8 to TRBJ2-5; 9 bases line up with TRBD1. Germline V gene sequence: CDR1 MNHGY, CDR2 SAAAGT. This CDR3 contains 16 residues. Trimming at V came to 6 bases and at J to 1 base, leaving 9 bases not matched to a gene. The CDR3 spells CASSSGTGWFQETQYF. The CDR3 region has the DNA TGTGCCAGCAGCAGTGGGACAGGGTGGTTCCAAGAGACCCAGTACTTC.